The next 3 T cell receptor beta chains were all read from a single sample in a study of blood T cells in healthy people across ages. A second PCR, run for about 6 to 11 cycles, used a sample-barcoded 5' primer plus a J-beta primer mix. A single record per CDR3 protein comes from TCRdb applying MiXCR to the 5' RACE reads. Of about 1.4 million distinct CDR3 sequences in the sample, approximately 60% were seen once. The sample taken for sequencing was blood. These receptors originate from a man between 18 and 35 years old in good health.

The gene calls are TRBV7-9 and TRBJ1-2; D remains ambiguous. The CDR3 has 11 residues. Germline CDR1 and CDR2: SEHNR and FQNEAQ (reference sequence). The V end was cut by 3 bases, the J end by 10 bases, with 9 bases between. The CDR3 DNA is TGTGCCAGCAGCTTTCTCGAATTCTACACCTTC. Its protein product is CASSFLEFYTF. Supplemented by reference TRBV7-9 and TRBJ1-2, the full variable domain reads DTGVSQNPRHKITKRGQNVTFRCDPISEHNRLYWYRQTLGQGPEFLTYFQNEAQLEKSRLLSDRFSAERPKGSFSTLEIQRTEQGDSAMYLCASSFLEFYTFGSGTRLTVV.

The chain is built from TRBV20-1 and TRBJ1-2; unclear D gene. Per germline, CDR1 DFQATT and CDR2 SNEGSKA (reference sequence). V was cut by 3 bases and J by 0 bases, with 17 bases left in between. This CDR3 comprises 16 residues. CDR3 nucleotides: TGCAGTGCTAGGGCTTTAGGGAGGACTACTAACTATGGCTACACCTTC. Amino acids: CSARALGRTTNYGYTF.

This chain joins TRBV4-3 and TRBJ2-7; D assignment may be TRBD1 or TRBD2 (5 bases each). Trimming took 3 bases from V and 3 from J, leaving 9 bases between them. Per the germline V gene, CDR1 is LGHNA and CDR2 is YSLEER. The CDR3 runs to 13 residues. The CDR3 reads CASSQGVRYEQYF. In nucleotides, the CDR3 is TGCGCCAGCAGCCAGGGGGTACGCTACGAGCAGTACTTC.